This entry lists 3 T cell receptor beta chains sequenced from one sample in a study of siplizumab effects on memory and regulatory T cells (dated by TCRdb to the late 2010s). Receptors were amplified or captured by the immunoSEQ multiplex PCR assay. TCRdb holds this immuneACCESS table with in-frame rearrangements only. Some clones are missing; in checked studies, unresolved V genes explain under half, and the rest has no known cause. This sample gives 100,000 or so clones in total; roughly 95% of them show up just once. Around 0.15% of the sample is held by the ten biggest clonotypes. Sequenced: non-Treg CD4+ T cells sorted from blood. In light of the paper, this sample's cell subset or site label describes: FACS-sorted unstimulated CD4+ non-regulatory T cells. The receptors were gathered from a human donor in good health.

This chain connects TRBV6-6 to TRBJ1-2; 7 nucleotides match TRBD1. Germline V lookup: CDR1 MNHNY, CDR2 SVGAGI (reference sequence). The J segment lost 7 bases and the V segment lost 6 bases, leaving 8 bases of the junction unmatched. CDR3 size: 13 residues. Here the CDR3 DNA reads TGTGCCAGCAGCCCACTAGGGGGCAGTGGCTACACCTTC. It translates to CASSPLGGSGYTF.

V is TRBV21-1 and J is TRBJ2-1; the table's D call TRBD1 went unverified against the DNA. TRBV21-1 corresponds to a pseudogene. This CDR3 comprises 15 residues. CDR3 DNA: TGTGCCAGCAGCTCACAGGGGGCAGAAAGGAATGAGCAGTTCTTC. Protein: CASSSQGAERNEQFF.

This chain uses TRBV15 with TRBJ2-5, with unresolved D. This CDR3 region has 11 residues. The V end lost 0 bases, the J end lost 5 bases, and 1 base lay between the germline ends. The V gene's germline CDR1 is LNHNV and CDR2 YYDKDF (reference sequence). The CDR3 protein is CATSREETQYF. The DNA for the CDR3 is TGTGCCACCAGCAGAGAGGAGACCCAGTACTTC.